This T cell receptor (beta chain) was sequenced for a study of T cells in Graves' hyperthyroidism and ophthalmopathy. General study results and limits: Ophthalmopathy, which appeared later, was predicted by the model a median 6.5 months before onset. A model of 13 V-J pairs discriminated ophthalmopathy from stable hyperthyroidism.

Thyroid ultrasound, orbital computed tomography, clinical symptoms, and serum thyroxine and TRAb underpinned diagnoses. The source material, RNA transcripts, was used to amplify TCR beta CDR3 regions. In the first-round RT-PCR of the TCR CDR3, the HTBI primer set was used. MiXCR, run by TCRdb on the multiplex PCR reads, gives a single entry per CDR3 protein. The repertoire has roughly 250,000 distinct CDR3 sequences, about a sixth of them found once; the top ten carry approximately 30%. In regard to this clonotype: The target antigen is unknown.

The germline V gene encodes CDR1 SGHRS and CDR2 YFSETQ. The CDR3 consists of 15 residues. The junction had 3 bases not matched to a gene; V was cut back by 0 bases and J by 3 bases. The sample taken for sequencing was blood. The clonotype was recovered from a woman aged 18-29 years with Graves' ophthalmopathy. This chain connects TRBV5-1 to TRBJ2-7; the match to TRBD1 covers 10 bases. The CDR3 spells CASSLAGTGVYEQYF. CDR3 coding DNA: TGCGCCAGCAGCTTGGCCGGGACAGGGGTCTACGAGCAGTACTTC.